This T cell receptor (beta chain) was profiled in a study of cytomegalovirus exposure and HLA in healthy donors. General study findings and limits: In all likelihood, a cluster of highly shared sequence variants was a sequencing artifact. The classifier, whose performance was assessed in both the original and validation cohorts, reportedly diagnosed cytomegalovirus status with high specificity and sensitivity. A later analysis linked a missense DCLRE1C variant to TCR beta V- and J-gene trimming.

60 Vbeta and 13 Jbeta primers were used in PCR. Profiled with immunoSEQ multiplex PCR; TCRdb holds only in-frame clones, not every one. Of about 98,000 clones detected, around 81% appear once; the ten largest clones hold 3% to 4%. Concerning this clone itself: Its antigen is not known.

Germline V gene lookup returns CDR1 LNHDA and CDR2 SQIVND (reference sequence). CDR3 length equals 13 residues. With 8 bases clipped from V and 10 bases from J, the junction kept 7 bases outside the gene matches. The receptor was derived from a female donor in good health and CMV-seropositive. Sequenced input: PBMCs. This sequence joins TRBV19 and TRBJ2-1; TRBD2 matches at 11 bases. The CDR3 loop is CASGTGTSGEQFF. CDR3 in DNA: TGTGCCAGTGGAACCGGGACTAGCGGAGAGCAGTTCTTC.